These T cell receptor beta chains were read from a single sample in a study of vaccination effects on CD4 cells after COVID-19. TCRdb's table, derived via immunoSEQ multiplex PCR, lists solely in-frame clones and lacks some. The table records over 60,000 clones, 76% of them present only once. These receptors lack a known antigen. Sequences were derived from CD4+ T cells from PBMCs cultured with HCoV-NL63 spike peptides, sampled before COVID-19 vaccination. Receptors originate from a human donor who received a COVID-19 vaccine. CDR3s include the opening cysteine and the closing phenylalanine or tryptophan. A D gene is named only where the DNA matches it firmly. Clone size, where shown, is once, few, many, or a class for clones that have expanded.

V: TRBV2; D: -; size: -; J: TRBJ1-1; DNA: TGTGCCAGCAGTGATTCAGGGAACACTGAAGCTTTCTTT; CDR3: CASSDSGNTEAFF
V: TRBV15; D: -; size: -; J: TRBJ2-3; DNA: TGTGCCACCAGCCCCCGACGAGGGGGCACAGATACGCAGTATTTT; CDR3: CATSPRRGGTDTQYF
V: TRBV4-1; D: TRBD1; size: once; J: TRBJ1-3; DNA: TGCGCCAGCAGCCAACAGGGACAGGGAGCCGGAAACACCATATATTTT; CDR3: CASSQQGQGAGNTIYF
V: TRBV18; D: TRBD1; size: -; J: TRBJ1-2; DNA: TGTGCCAGCTCACCACTGGACAGGCCCGGTGGCTACACCTTC; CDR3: CASSPLDRPGGYTF
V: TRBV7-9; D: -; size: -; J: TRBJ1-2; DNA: TGTGCCAGCAGCTTAGACAACCCACGCGGTGGCTACACCTTC; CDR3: CASSLDNPRGGYTF
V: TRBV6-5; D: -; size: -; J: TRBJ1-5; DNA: TGTGCCATTAGGACGGCTAGCTTCAATCAGCCCCAGCATTTT; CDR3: CAIRTASFNQPQHF
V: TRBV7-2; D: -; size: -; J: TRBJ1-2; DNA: TGTGCCAGCAGCCACTCCTACTATGGCTACACCTTC; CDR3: CASSHSYYGYTF
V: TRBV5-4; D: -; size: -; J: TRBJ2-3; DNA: TGTGCCAGCAGCTTGGATCCGACCCCAGATACGCAGTATTTT; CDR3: CASSLDPTPDTQYF
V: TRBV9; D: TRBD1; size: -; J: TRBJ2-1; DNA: TGTGCCAGCCGCCGGACAGGGGGCGAGTATGAGCAGTTCTTC; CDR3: CASRRTGGEYEQFF
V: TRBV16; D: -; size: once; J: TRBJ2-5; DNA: TGTGCCAGCAGCCAAATGCACACGGTCAAAGAGACCCAGTACTTC; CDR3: CASSQMHTVKETQYF
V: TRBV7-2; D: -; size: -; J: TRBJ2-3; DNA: TGTGCCAGCAGCTTACAGCGGGGCACAGATACGCAGTATTTT; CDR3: CASSLQRGTDTQYF
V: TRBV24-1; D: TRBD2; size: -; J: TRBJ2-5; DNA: TGTGCCACCAGTGGAATTAGCGGGGAGTACCAAGAGACCCAGTACTTC; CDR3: CATSGISGEYQETQYF
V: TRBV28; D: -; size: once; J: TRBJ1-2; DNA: TGTGCCAGCAGTTTCTTGACAGGTGGGGCCTATGGCTACACCTTC; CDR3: CASSFLTGGAYGYTF
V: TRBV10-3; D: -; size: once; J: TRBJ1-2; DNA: TGTGCCATCAGTGATCAGGGGATCAGGGGCTACACCTTC; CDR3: CAISDQGIRGYTF
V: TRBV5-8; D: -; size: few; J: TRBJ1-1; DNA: TGTGCCAGCCCTGGGGGCACTGAAGCTTTCTTT; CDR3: CASPGGTEAFF
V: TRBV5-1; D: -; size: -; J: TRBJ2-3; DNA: TGCGCCAGCAGCCATCGGACGGGCAGCACAGATACGCAGTATTTT; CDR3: CASSHRTGSTDTQYF
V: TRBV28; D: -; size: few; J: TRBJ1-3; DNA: TGTGCCAGCAGTTCCCCAGGCCCTAACTCTGGAAACACCATATATTTT; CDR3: CASSSPGPNSGNTIYF
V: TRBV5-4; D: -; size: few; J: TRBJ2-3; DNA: TGTGCCAGCGGTCTAAAGGCGGTAGATACGCAGTATTTT; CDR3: CASGLKAVDTQYF
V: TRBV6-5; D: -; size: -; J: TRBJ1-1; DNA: TGTGCCAGCAAATACGCATCGAGGCAAGCTTTCTTT; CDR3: CASKYASRQAFF
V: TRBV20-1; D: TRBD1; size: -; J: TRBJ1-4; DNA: TGCAGTGCTAGTCCCAGGGGGAGATTTGAAAAACTGTTTTTT; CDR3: CSASPRGRFEKLFF
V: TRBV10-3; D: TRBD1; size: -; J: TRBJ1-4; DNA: TGTGCCATCAGTGTTTCGGGACAGGGTGGAAAACTGTTTTTT; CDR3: CAISVSGQGGKLFF
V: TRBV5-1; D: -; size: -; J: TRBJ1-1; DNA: TGCGCCAGCAGCTTGGGAGAGAACACTGAAGCTTTCTTT; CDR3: CASSLGENTEAFF
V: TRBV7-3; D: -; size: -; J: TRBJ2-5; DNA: TGTGCCAGCAGCTTAGGGTTTCCAAGGGACCAAGAGACCCAGTACTTC; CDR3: CASSLGFPRDQETQYF
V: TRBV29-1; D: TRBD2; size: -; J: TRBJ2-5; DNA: TGCAGCGTCCCCGGACTAGCGGCGGGGGGGGAGACCCAGTACTTC; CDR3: CSVPGLAAGGETQYF
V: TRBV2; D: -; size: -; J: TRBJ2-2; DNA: TGTGCCACCGCGACAGGGAACACCGGGGAGCTGTTTTTT; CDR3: CATATGNTGELFF
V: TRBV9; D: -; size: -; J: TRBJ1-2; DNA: TGTGCCAGCAGCGTAGGGGGTTTGGGCTACACCTTC; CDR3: CASSVGGLGYTF
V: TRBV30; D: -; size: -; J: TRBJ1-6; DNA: TGTGCCTGGAGCAGGGACAATTCACCCCTCCACTTT; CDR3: CAWSRDNSPLHF
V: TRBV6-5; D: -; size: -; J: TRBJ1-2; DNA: TGTGCCAGCAGTCCGACCGAGAACTATGGCTACACCTTC; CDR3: CASSPTENYGYTF
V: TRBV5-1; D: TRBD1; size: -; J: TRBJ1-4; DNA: TGCGCCAGCAGCGTGGAGGGACAGCCGGGAGAAAAACTGTTTTTT; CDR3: CASSVEGQPGEKLFF
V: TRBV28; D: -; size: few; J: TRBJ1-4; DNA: TGTGCCAGCAAAACCTTGGGGGGTTCTGAAAAACTGTTTTTT; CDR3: CASKTLGGSEKLFF
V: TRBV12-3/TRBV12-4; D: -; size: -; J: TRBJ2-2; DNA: TGTGCCAGCAGTCCACCCGTGGGCGGGGAGCTGTTTTTT; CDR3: CASSPPVGGELFF
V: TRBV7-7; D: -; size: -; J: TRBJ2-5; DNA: TGTGCCAGCAGCATGGACCTGCTACAAGAGACCCAGTACTTC; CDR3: CASSMDLLQETQYF
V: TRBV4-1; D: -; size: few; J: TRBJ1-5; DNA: TGCGCCAGCAGCCAAGACGTGGCTGGGGCTTGGACTTTCCAGCATTTT; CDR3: CASSQDVAGAWTFQHF
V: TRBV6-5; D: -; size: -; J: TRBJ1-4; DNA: TGTGCCAGCAGTTCAACAGTTTGGGGACCGGGAGAAGTTTTGTTTTTT; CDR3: CASSSTVWGPGEVLFF
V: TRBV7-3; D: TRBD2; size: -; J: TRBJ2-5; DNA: TGTGCCAGCAGCAGCGGGGATCCGGGTCAAGAGACCCAGTACTTC; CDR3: CASSSGDPGQETQYF
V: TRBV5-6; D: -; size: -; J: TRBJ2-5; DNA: TGTGCCAGCAGCCCCTCCCAGCTCCCTGCGCAGACCCAGTACTTC; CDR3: CASSPSQLPAQTQYF
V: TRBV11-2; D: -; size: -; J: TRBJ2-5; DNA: TGTGCCAGCAGCTTAGAATCAGGGCCGCGGACCCAGTACTTC; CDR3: CASSLESGPRTQYF
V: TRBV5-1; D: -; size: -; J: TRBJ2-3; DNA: TGCGCCAGCAGGTTATCGGGTTTTGGTACGCAGTATTTT; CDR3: CASRLSGFGTQYF
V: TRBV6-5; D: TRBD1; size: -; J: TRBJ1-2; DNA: TGTGCCAGCAGTCGACAGACAGGGAACTATGGCTACACCTTC; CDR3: CASSRQTGNYGYTF
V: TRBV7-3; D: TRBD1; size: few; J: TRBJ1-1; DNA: TGTGCCAGCAGCGCGAATACAGGGGGCACTGAAGCTTTCTTT; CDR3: CASSANTGGTEAFF
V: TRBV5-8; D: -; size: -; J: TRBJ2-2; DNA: TGTGCCAGCAGATTTTCGAACACCGGGGAGCTGTTTTTT; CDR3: CASRFSNTGELFF
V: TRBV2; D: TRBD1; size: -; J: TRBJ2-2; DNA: TGTGCCAGCAGTGAATTACAGGGGCCCTCCGGGGAGCTGTTTTTT; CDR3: CASSELQGPSGELFF